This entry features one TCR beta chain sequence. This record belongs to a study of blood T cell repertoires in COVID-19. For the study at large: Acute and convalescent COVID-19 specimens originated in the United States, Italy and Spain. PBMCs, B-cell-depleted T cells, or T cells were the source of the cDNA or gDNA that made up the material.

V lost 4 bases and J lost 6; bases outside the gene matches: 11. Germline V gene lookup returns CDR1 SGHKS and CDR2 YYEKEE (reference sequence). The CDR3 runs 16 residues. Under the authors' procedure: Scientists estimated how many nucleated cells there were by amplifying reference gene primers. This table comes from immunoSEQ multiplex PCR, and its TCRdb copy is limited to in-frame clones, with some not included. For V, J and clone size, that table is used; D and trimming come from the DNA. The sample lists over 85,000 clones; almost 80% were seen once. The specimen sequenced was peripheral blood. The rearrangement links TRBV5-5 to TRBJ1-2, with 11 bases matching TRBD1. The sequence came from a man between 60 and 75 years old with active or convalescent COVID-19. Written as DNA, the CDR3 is TGTGCCAGCAGCCCGGCGGCGGGGACAGGGGGTAATGGCTACACCTTC. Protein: CASSPAAGTGGNGYTF.